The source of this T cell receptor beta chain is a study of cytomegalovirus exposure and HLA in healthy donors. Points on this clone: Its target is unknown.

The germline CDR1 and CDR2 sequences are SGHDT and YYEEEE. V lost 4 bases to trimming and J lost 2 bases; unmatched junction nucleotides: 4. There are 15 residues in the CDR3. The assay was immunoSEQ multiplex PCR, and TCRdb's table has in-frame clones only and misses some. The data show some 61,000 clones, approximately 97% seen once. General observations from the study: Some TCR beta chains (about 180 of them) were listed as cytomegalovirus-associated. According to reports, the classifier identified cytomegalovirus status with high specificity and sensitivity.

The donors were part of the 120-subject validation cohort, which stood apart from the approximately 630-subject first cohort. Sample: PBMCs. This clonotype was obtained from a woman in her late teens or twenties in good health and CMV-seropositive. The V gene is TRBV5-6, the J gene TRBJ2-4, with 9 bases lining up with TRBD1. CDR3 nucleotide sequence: TGTGCCAGCAGCAACAGGGGGCTCACCAAAAACATTCAGTACTTC. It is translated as CASSNRGLTKNIQYF.